This T cell receptor beta chain was recovered during a study of PD-L1 blockade in urothelial cancer. The protocol was immunoSEQ multiplex PCR, while the TCRdb copy is restricted to in-frame clones and leaves out a portion. The table lists approximately 110,000 clones, roughly 90% of them singletons, with 3% to 4% in the top ten. CDR1 is LGHNA and CDR2 is YNFKEQ in the germline V gene. V dropped 0 bases and J dropped 0 bases, with 6 bases sitting between them. The CDR3 loop spans 14 amino acids. Noted time point: peripheral blood 6 weeks after treatment start. The receptor was derived from a man aged 55 to 70 with urothelial cancer. The chain employs TRBV4-2 and TRBJ2-7, with a tentative D call TRBD1 (6 bases). The input for sequencing was PBMCs, taken around atezolizumab (anti-PD-L1) treatment. The CDR3 here is CASSQEDSSYEQYF. In nucleotides, the CDR3 is TGTGCCAGCAGCCAAGAGGACAGCTCCTACGAGCAGTACTTC.